Each of the 27 T cell receptor beta chains below was sequenced from the same sample in a study of beta chain features in type 1 diabetes. Expressed TCRB transcripts got sequenced, as all isolated RNA was reverse transcribed. This table comes from immunoSEQ multiplex PCR, and its TCRdb copy is limited to in-frame clones, with some not included. The sample includes almost 350,000 clones, roughly a fifth of them seen just once. Source material: naive CD4+ T cells from blood. These receptors all stem from a young woman in good health.

CDR3 loop: CASSSEAGAGPKYF. The DNA of the CDR3 is TGCGCCAGCAGCTCAGAAGCGGGGGCCGGGCCGAAGTACTTC. The V call is TRBV5-1, the J call TRBJ2-5; 8 positions agree with TRBD2. The length of the CDR3 is 14 residues. The germline gives CDR1 SGHRS, CDR2 YFSETQ. The V gene end was trimmed by 3 bases and the J gene end by 12 bases; junction bases not matched to a gene: 13.

J is TRBJ2-1 and V is TRBV14, with 9 bases lining up with TRBD2. The junction had 14 bases not matched to a gene; V was cut back by 1 base and J by 10 bases. The CDR3 contains 17 residues. The germline CDR1 and CDR2 sequences are SGHDN and FVKESK. CDR3 residues: CASSQGLWRGRAKEQFF. For the CDR3, the DNA is TGTGCCAGCAGCCAAGGTTTATGGCGCGGGAGGGCCAAGGAGCAGTTCTTC.

In its sample, this clone was seen a few times. V usage is TRBV29-1 and J usage is TRBJ2-7, with 10 bases aligning to TRBD1. This CDR3 is 13 amino acids long. Germline V lookup: CDR1 SQVTM, CDR2 ANQGSEA. The CDR3 DNA follows: TGCAGGATCCGCCGGGACAGGGGCTACGAGCAGTACTTC. This translates into CRIRRDRGYEQYF.

This clone has just a few counts. This chain uses TRBV5-1 with TRBJ2-5, with no clear D. This CDR3 spans 12 amino acids. CDR1 and CDR2 from the germline V gene are SGHRS and YFSETQ. Trimming removed 3 bases at V and 2 bases at J, with 5 bases between. The CDR3 DNA reads TGCGCCAGCAGCTCCCCTCAAGAGACCCAGTACTTC. Translation gives CASSSPQETQYF.

This clone was seen a handful of times. J is TRBJ2-7 and V is TRBV15; 8 nucleotides match TRBD2. This CDR3 has 16 amino acids. Trimming cost V 5 bases and J 9 bases; bases outside gene matches: 18. Germline V gene sequence: CDR1 LNHNV, CDR2 YYDKDF (reference sequence). The CDR3 DNA is TGTGCCACCAGCCAGGGGTATAGCGGGGCGCCAATTGTGCAGTACTTC. Translation: CATSQGYSGAPIVQYF.

This clone was counted a few times. V is TRBV6-5 and J is TRBJ2-5, with 9 bases matching TRBD2. The CDR3 sequence is 13 residues long. The ends lost 10 bases at V and 5 bases at J; junction bases unmatched: 8. Looked up from germline, CDR1 is MNHEY and CDR2 is SVGAGI. The CDR3 reads CATRAGGEETQYF. CDR3 sequence (DNA): TGTGCCACCCGAGCGGGGGGTGAGGAGACCCAGTACTTC.

The rearrangement uses TRBV21-1 and TRBJ2-4; TRBD2 is the table's D call, not checked against the DNA. TRBV21-1 is marked as a pseudogene. The CDR3 covers 15 residues. Here the CDR3 DNA reads TGTGCCAGCAGCCCCCGGGGGAGAGCCAAAAACATTCAGTACTTC. Translating it yields CASSPRGRAKNIQYF.

This clone was seen only a few times. The rearrangement joins TRBV7-2 to TRBJ2-3; 8 bases agree with TRBD1. The CDR3 length is 14 residues. CDR1 is SGHTA, CDR2 FQGNSA, per germline. Germline trimming cut 7 bases from V and 1 base from J; bases unmatched to any gene: 4. This CDR3 reads CASKPGQGTDTQYF. The CDR3 DNA reads TGTGCCAGCAAACCGGGACAGGGCACAGATACGCAGTATTTT.

A few counts support this clone. This chain joins TRBV29-1 and TRBJ2-1; 8 positions agree with TRBD1. CDR1 SQVTM and CDR2 ANQGSEA come from the germline V gene. J gave up 3 bases and V 2 bases, and 6 bases lay outside the gene matches. This CDR3 comprises 15 residues. CDR3 loop: CSVERGTGFYNEQFF. The CDR3 bases are TGCAGCGTTGAAAGAGGGACAGGCTTCTACAATGAGCAGTTCTTC.

The chain recombines TRBV5-1 with TRBJ2-2; 9 bases are shared with TRBD1. This CDR3 is built from 16 residues. With V trimmed by 7 bases and J by 2 bases, 9 bases remained unmatched. The germline V gene encodes CDR1 SGHRS and CDR2 YFSETQ. CDR3 region: CASSLGGQGNTGELFF. The DNA of the CDR3 is TGCGCCAGCTCCCTAGGGGGACAGGGTAACACCGGGGAGCTGTTTTTT.

This clone was recorded a few times. This chain links TRBV7-9 with TRBJ2-5, with D tentatively TRBD2 (6 bases). CDR1 is SEHNR, CDR2 FQNEAQ, per germline (reference sequence). The length of the CDR3 is 13 residues. V gave up 7 bases and J gave up 4 bases, with 13 bases separating them. The CDR3 sequence is CASKEGAGETQYF. The CDR3, as DNA: TGTGCCAGCAAGGAGGGAGCGGGAGAGACCCAGTACTTC.

This clone was seen just once. This sequence joins TRBV5-4 and TRBJ2-5, with TRBD2 as a possible D gene (6 bases). The germline gives CDR1 SGHNT, CDR2 YYREEE (reference sequence). With 3 bases removed from V and 0 bases from J, the gap between germline ends came to 12 bases. The CDR3 length is 15 residues. CDR3 sequence: CASSSRRGDQETQYF. The CDR3 nucleotides read TGTGCCAGCAGCTCCCGACGCGGGGACCAAGAGACCCAGTACTTC.

This chain links TRBV7-9 with TRBJ2-3; possibly TRBD2 for D (5 bases). The V end lost 10 bases, the J end lost 0 bases, and 14 bases lay between the germline ends. The germline CDR1 and CDR2 sequences are SEHNR and FQNEAQ (reference sequence). The CDR3 is made up of 14 amino acids. CDR3 sequence (DNA): TGTGCCATAGGAGGAGTAATAAGCACAGATACGCAGTATTTT. It translates to CAIGGVISTDTQYF. Combining the CDR3 with reference TRBV7-9 and TRBJ2-3 gives the whole variable domain DTGVSQNPRHKITKRGQNVTFRCDPISEHNRLYWYRQTLGQGPEFLTYFQNEAQLEKSRLLSDRFSAERPKGSFSTLEIQRTEQGDSAMYLCAIGGVISTDTQYFGPGTRLTVL.

This clone was detected only a few times. This chain connects TRBV7-2 to TRBJ2-7, with D perhaps matching TRBD2 (6 bases). V was cut by 4 bases and J by 0 bases, with 10 bases left in between. The CDR3 has 14 amino acids. Germline CDR1 reads SGHTA; CDR2 reads FQGNSA. The CDR3: CASSSIAVSYEQYF. The CDR3, as DNA: TGTGCCAGCAGCTCGATAGCGGTCTCCTACGAGCAGTACTTC.

The J gene is TRBJ2-5, the V gene TRBV14, with D uncertain. This CDR3 contains 13 residues. V was cut by 5 bases and J by 5 bases, with 12 bases left in between. Germline CDR1 reads SGHDN; CDR2 reads FVKESK. The CDR3 protein is CASSNDLWETQYF. The CDR3 DNA reads as TGTGCCAGCAGCAACGACTTATGGGAGACCCAGTACTTC.

This sequence joins TRBV5-4 and TRBJ1-1; 8 nucleotides line up with TRBD1. The CDR3 extends over 15 amino acids. Germline CDR1 reads SGHNT; CDR2 reads YYREEE (reference sequence). Trimming at V came to 2 bases and at J to 1 base, leaving 4 bases not matched to a gene. CDR3 protein: CASSFPDRGNTEAFF. The CDR3 nucleotides read TGTGCCAGCAGCTTTCCCGACAGGGGGAACACTGAAGCTTTCTTT. Full variable domain (missing parts from reference TRBV5-4 and TRBJ1-1): ETGVTQSPTHLIKTRGQQVTLRCSSQSGHNTVSWYQQALGQGPQFIFQYYREEENGRGNFPPRFSGLQFPNYSSELNVNALELDDSALYLCASSFPDRGNTEAFFGQGTRLTVV.

The chain is built from TRBV9 and TRBJ2-7; weak D call: TRBD1 (6 bases). V was trimmed by 0 bases and J by 4 bases, leaving 14 bases between them. Germline CDR1 is SGDLS and CDR2 is YYNGEE. This CDR3 is built from 15 residues. CDR3 nucleotide sequence: TGTGCCAGCAGCGTAGGGCAGGGGACGATATACGAGCAGTACTTC. Protein: CASSVGQGTIYEQYF.

This clone was detected only a few times. CDR3 sequence: CASNQGGPMNTEAFF. CDR3 in DNA: TGCGCCAGCAACCAGGGGGGCCCGATGAACACTGAAGCTTTCTTT. The rearrangement uses TRBV5-1 and TRBJ1-1; 7 bases fit TRBD1. The CDR3 runs 15 residues. CDR1 and CDR2 from the germline V gene are SGHRS and YFSETQ. After removal of 6 bases from V and 0 bases from J, the junction contained 8 bases not matched to a gene.

This clone came up a few times. The genes are TRBV4-2 and TRBJ1-2; maybe TRBD1 (6 bases). Trimming removed 3 bases from V and 8 bases from J, with 16 bases in between. This CDR3 spans 14 amino acids. CDR1 is LGHNA, CDR2 YNFKEQ, per germline. CDR3 residues: CASSQVNRASGYTF. As DNA, the CDR3 is TGTGCCAGCAGCCAGGTGAACAGGGCCTCCGGCTACACCTTC.

The table lists this clone with a few counts. The chain combines TRBV2 with TRBJ1-5; TRBD1 aligns across 9 bases. The germline CDR1 and CDR2 sequences are SNHLY and FYNNEI. The ends lost 9 bases at V and 3 bases at J; junction bases unmatched: 6. CDR3 length: 14 residues. Here the CDR3 reads CASRTGAYNQPQHF. Written as DNA, the CDR3 is TGTGCCAGTCGGACAGGGGCCTACAATCAGCCCCAGCATTTT.

This chain connects TRBV18 to TRBJ1-3; the D is unclear. Germline loops: CDR1 KGHSH, CDR2 LQKENI. V lost 3 bases to trimming and J lost 6 bases, with 9 bases between them. The CDR3 is made up of 13 amino acids. The CDR3 DNA follows: TGTGCCAGCTCACCCCGGGGTCAAAACACCATATATTTT. This translates into CASSPRGQNTIYF.

This chain uses TRBV9 with TRBJ1-4, with a possible D match to TRBD1 (5 bases). This CDR3 region has 15 residues. The V and J ends lost 0 bases and 8 bases respectively, with 14 bases between them. CDR1 is SGDLS, CDR2 YYNGEE, per germline. CDR3 bases: TGTGCCAGCAGCGTAGAGGCAGGGTTGGAAGAAAAACTGTTTTTT. Its translation: CASSVEAGLEEKLFF.

This clone showed up just a few times. J is TRBJ1-5 and V is TRBV2; TRBD1 might be the D (6 bases). Germline CDR1 SNHLY, CDR2 FYNNEI. V gave up 6 bases and J gave up 1 base, with 13 bases separating them. CDR3 length: 15 residues. The CDR3 is CASSPQGGSNQPQHF. The CDR3 DNA sequence: TGTGCCAGCAGCCCACAGGGAGGGAGCAATCAGCCCCAGCATTTT.

The V and J genes are TRBV5-1 and TRBJ2-3; no definite D call. The CDR3 runs to 13 residues. Germline V lookup: CDR1 SGHRS, CDR2 YFSETQ. V was trimmed by 1 base and J by 6 bases, leaving 9 bases between them. The CDR3 DNA sequence: TGCGCCAGCAGCTTGTCGGTGCGGGATACGCAGTATTTT. This codes for CASSLSVRDTQYF.

This clone was recorded a few times. V gene TRBV28 combines with J gene TRBJ1-2; TRBD1 aligns across 9 bases. CDR3 length: 15 residues. Germline V gene sequence: CDR1 MDHEN, CDR2 SYDVKM. V was clipped by 2 bases and J by 4 bases; unmatched bases: 5. This CDR3 is CASSLPGTGPYGYTF. The CDR3 nucleotides read TGTGCCAGCAGTTTACCCGGGACAGGGCCCTATGGCTACACCTTC.

This clone was seen a handful of times. The rearrangement uses TRBV30 and TRBJ2-6; TRBD2 matches 7 bases. Germline CDR1 is GTSNPN and CDR2 is SVGIG (reference sequence). The CDR3 length is 13 residues. The trim removed 5 bases at V and 12 bases at J, leaving 10 bases unmatched. Here the CDR3 DNA reads TGTGCCTGGGTGTACTCTGGGGAGGGCGTCCTGACTTTC. Protein sequence: CAWVYSGEGVLTF.

V and J are TRBV18 and TRBJ2-1, with TRBD2 identical over 8 bases. CDR1 and CDR2 from the germline V gene are KGHSH and LQKENI. Unmatched junction bases numbered 5, after V lost 1 base and J lost 6 bases. The CDR3 has 15 amino acids. The CDR3 sequence is CASSPLIAGINEQFF. In nucleotides, the CDR3 is TGTGCCAGCTCACCACTGATAGCGGGGATCAATGAGCAGTTCTTC.